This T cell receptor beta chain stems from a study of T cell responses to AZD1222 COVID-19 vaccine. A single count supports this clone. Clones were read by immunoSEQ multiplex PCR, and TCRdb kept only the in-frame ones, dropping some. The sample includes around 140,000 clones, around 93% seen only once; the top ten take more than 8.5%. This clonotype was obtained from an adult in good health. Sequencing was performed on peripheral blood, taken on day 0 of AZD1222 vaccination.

CDR3 region: CASSNGLYSPLHF. CDR3 nucleotides: TGTGCCAGCAGCAACGGGCTATATTCACCCCTCCACTTT. The chain has TRBV6-5 and TRBJ1-6; D is uncertain. This CDR3 region has 13 residues. V was shortened by 6 bases and J by 8 bases, with 11 bases between the two germline ends. Per germline, CDR1 MNHEY and CDR2 SVGAGI.